The 13 T cell receptor beta chains below all came from one sample that was sequenced in a study of blood T cell repertoires in COVID-19. This table comes from immunoSEQ multiplex PCR, and its TCRdb copy is limited to in-frame clones, with some not included. The table shows approximately 210,000 clones, with 83% occurring only once. Sequencing input: peripheral blood. The receptors shown here come from a woman between 35 and 50 years old with active or convalescent COVID-19.

The chain employs TRBV30 and TRBJ1-2, with TRBD1 matching over 7 bases. The CDR3 is made up of 12 amino acids. V was clipped by 6 bases and J by 2 bases; unmatched bases: 3. CDR1 is GTSNPN, CDR2 SVGIG, per germline (reference sequence). The CDR3 bases are TGTGCCTGTACGACAGGGAACTATGGCTACACCTTC. As protein: CACTTGNYGYTF.

The chain recombines TRBV3-1 (or the pseudogene TRBV3-2) with TRBJ2-2, with 15 bases identical to TRBD2. This CDR3 has 18 amino acids. J lost 2 bases, V lost 4 bases, and 5 bases had no gene match. Per germline, CDR1 LGHDT and CDR2 YNNKEL (reference sequence). CDR3 sequence reads: CASSRSGLAGGNTGELFF. CDR3 nucleotide sequence: TGTGCCAGCAGCCGTTCGGGACTAGCGGGAGGTAACACCGGGGAGCTGTTTTTT.

This clone was seen only a few times. This chain links TRBV11-3 with TRBJ1-1; no clear D. V was clipped by 4 bases and J by 3 bases, with 3 bases between them. Germline CDR1 SGHNT, CDR2 YENEEA. The CDR3 is made up of 11 amino acids. CDR3 coding DNA: TGTGCCAGCAGCTCCTACACTGAAGCTTTCTTT. Residues: CASSSYTEAFF.

This rearrangement joins TRBV9 to TRBJ2-7; 8 bases agree with TRBD2. The CDR3 extends over 14 amino acids. CDR1 SGDLS and CDR2 YYNGEE come from the germline V gene. V dropped 3 bases and J dropped 1; count of bases not matched to a gene: 3. As DNA, the CDR3 is TGTGCCAGCAGCGGCAGCGGGGGATCCTACGAGCAGTACTTC. Amino acids: CASSGSGGSYEQYF. Looking up the rest from reference TRBV9 and TRBJ2-7 gives the full variable domain: DSGVTQTPKHLITATGQRVTLRCSPRSGDLSVYWYQQSLDQGLQFLIQYYNGEERAKGNILERFSAQQFPDLHSELNLSSLELGDSALYFCASSGSGGSYEQYFGPGTRLTVT.

With respect to this clone: The same CDR3 also results from other DNA sequences found in this sample. CDR3 sequence (DNA): TGTGCCACCAGCAACAGGGGAAATGAGCAGTTCTTC. Translation: CATSNRGNEQFF. V and J are TRBV15 and TRBJ2-1, with 7 bases that match TRBD1. The CDR3 has 12 residues. The germline V gene has CDR1 LNHNV and CDR2 YYDKDF (reference sequence). V was clipped by 4 bases and J by 7 bases; unmatched bases: 1.

The genes are TRBV7-8 and TRBJ2-1; the match to TRBD2 covers 7 bases. Trimming at V came to 8 bases and at J to 5 bases, leaving 12 bases not matched to a gene. The CDR3 consists of 15 residues. In germline, CDR1 is SGHVS, CDR2 FQNEAQ. This chain's CDR3 is CASFLWASGDNEQFF. The CDR3 DNA follows: TGTGCCAGCTTTCTCTGGGCTAGCGGAGACAATGAGCAGTTCTTC.

This CDR3 reads CASSLSGGRGEQFF. In DNA form, the CDR3 reads TGCGCCAGCAGTTTGTCAGGGGGCCGAGGTGAGCAGTTCTTC. This chain uses TRBV5-1 with TRBJ2-1, with 8 bases fitting TRBD1. The V gene end was trimmed by 5 bases and the J gene end by 9 bases; junction bases not matched to a gene: 10. The length of the CDR3 is 14 residues. The germline CDR1 and CDR2 sequences are SGHRS and YFSETQ.

This chain joins TRBV6-5 and TRBJ1-4; no clear D gene. The V gene's germline CDR1 is MNHEY and CDR2 SVGAGI. Trimming removed 2 bases from V and 0 bases from J, with 7 bases in between. The CDR3 sequence is 15 residues long. DNA for the CDR3: TGTGCCAGCAGTTACGCCCCGGCAACTAATGAAAAACTGTTTTTT. Amino acid sequence: CASSYAPATNEKLFF.

V usage is TRBV28 and J usage is TRBJ1-2; D is possibly TRBD1 (6 bases). Germline-derived CDR1 and CDR2 are MDHEN and SYDVKM. The V end lost 3 bases, the J end lost 8 bases, and 13 bases lay between the germline ends. The CDR3 has 13 amino acids. Written as DNA, the CDR3 is TGTGCCAGCAGTTTGATCGTCCAGGGGGGCTACACCTTC. Translated: CASSLIVQGGYTF.

The chain recombines TRBV19 with TRBJ1-6; the D is unclear. The CDR3 consists of 12 residues. V was pared by 7 bases and J by 11 bases, with 12 bases between. Germline loops: CDR1 LNHDA, CDR2 SQIVND (reference sequence). The CDR3 DNA follows: TGTGCCAGTACTGACTTGAGGACACCCCTCCACTTT. This sequence encodes CASTDLRTPLHF.

The rearrangement uses TRBV6-5 and TRBJ1-3, with TRBD1 as a possible D gene (5 bases). V was pared by 7 bases and J by 4 bases, with 11 bases between. The CDR3 covers 13 residues. CDR1 is MNHEY, CDR2 SVGAGI, per germline. The CDR3, as DNA: TGTGCCAGCACCAAGGGGCCCGGAAACACCATATATTTT. This sequence encodes CASTKGPGNTIYF.

This clone was counted a single time. This rearrangement joins TRBV5-1 to TRBJ1-2; D may be TRBD1 (6 bases). V lost 6 bases and J 3 bases, leaving 12 bases between the germline ends. The germline V gene encodes CDR1 SGHRS and CDR2 YFSETQ. The CDR3 consists of 13 residues. This chain's CDR3 is CASKTGGDYGYTF. The CDR3 DNA sequence: TGCGCCAGCAAGACAGGAGGTGACTATGGCTACACCTTC.

The CDR3 loop reads CASTNRQEYNSPLHF. Here the CDR3 DNA reads TGTGCCAGCACTAATCGACAGGAGTATAATTCACCCCTCCACTTT. This rearrangement joins TRBV28 to TRBJ1-6; possible D gene TRBD1, 6 bases. Per the germline V gene, CDR1 is MDHEN and CDR2 is SYDVKM. V was shortened by 7 bases and J by 4 bases, with 14 bases between the two germline ends. The CDR3 length is 15 residues.